The 17 T cell receptor beta chains listed next were all sequenced from one sample in a study of CD8 T cells in ankylosing spondylitis. TCRdb reanalysed the 5' RACE reads using MiXCR and keeps one entry per CDR3 protein. In the table there are fewer than 250,000 distinct CDR3 sequences, under 12% of which are singletons. Sequencing was carried out using blood, either unsorted or a sorted T cell fraction (not recorded which). Receptor source: a male donor with ankylosing spondylitis or in good health (not recorded which).

This clonotype was counted many times. This chain links TRBV20-1 with TRBJ2-1; possibly TRBD2 for D (6 bases). CDR1 is DFQATT, CDR2 SNEGSKA, per germline (reference sequence). The CDR3 is made up of 14 amino acids. V lost 5 bases to trimming and J lost 5 bases, with 16 bases between them. CDR3 bases: TGCAGTGCTCCACGAGCGGGCACCGACAATGAGCAGTTCTTC. It specifies CSAPRAGTDNEQFF.

This clonotype has ten or more counts. V gene TRBV6-7 combines with J gene TRBJ1-4, with TRBD1 matching 8 bases. TRBV6-7 is placed among ORFs of uncertain function. The CDR3 is 14 residues long. V dropped 0 bases and J dropped 8; count of bases not matched to a gene: 2. The CDR3 reads CASSYSRQGEKLFF. The CDR3 bases are TGTGCCAGCAGTTACTCGCGACAGGGGGAAAAACTGTTTTTT.

This clonotype was seen repeatedly, ten times or more. The V gene is TRBV6-5, the J gene TRBJ1-6, with 7 bases matching TRBD1. V lost 6 bases, J lost 10 bases, and 3 bases stayed unmatched. CDR1 is MNHEY and CDR2 is SVGAGI in the germline V gene. The CDR3 length is 12 residues. CDR3 sequence (DNA): TGTGCCAGCAGAACAGGGGACTCACCCCTCCACTTT. This encodes CASRTGDSPLHF.

The V and J genes are TRBV6-1 and TRBJ2-7; 9 bases are shared with TRBD1. Germline V gene sequence: CDR1 MNHNS, CDR2 SASEGT. Trimming took 6 bases from V and 4 from J; bases not matched to a gene: 10. CDR3 length: 15 residues. The CDR3 coding sequence is TGTGCCAGCAGACGTTCCGGGACAGGGACATACGAGCAGTACTTC. It codes for CASRRSGTGTYEQYF.

This clonotype has at least ten counts. The rearrangement joins TRBV25-1 to TRBJ2-3, with D perhaps matching TRBD1 (6 bases). Germline V gene lookup returns CDR1 MGHDK and CDR2 SYGVNS. V lost 6 bases, J lost 1 base, and 11 bases lay in between. CDR3 length: 14 residues. CDR3 in amino acids: CASSATGGTDTQYF. CDR3 in DNA: TGTGCCAGCAGCGCGACAGGTGGCACAGATACGCAGTATTTT.

Turning to this clonotype: Being one base from a much bigger clone, this may be a read error. The genes are TRBV6-1 and TRBJ1-2; 8 positions agree with TRBD1. The germline CDR1 and CDR2 sequences are MNHNS and SASEGT. The CDR3 runs to 13 residues. CDR3 nucleotides: TGTGCCAACAGTCTCGGACAGGGAGGTGGCTACACCTTC. Encoded protein: CANSLGQGGGYTF.

This clonotype has ten or more counts. The rearrangement joins TRBV5-1 to TRBJ2-1; 9 bases fit TRBD1. Germline V gene sequence: CDR1 SGHRS, CDR2 YFSETQ. J lost 9 bases, V lost 0 bases, and 13 bases had no gene match. The CDR3 is 17 residues long. This CDR3 reads CASSLGTGGQGELEQFF. DNA of the CDR3: TGCGCCAGCAGCTTGGGTACTGGGGGACAGGGCGAACTTGAGCAGTTCTTC.

This clonotype showed up many times. The chain links TRBV3-1 to TRBJ2-1, with TRBD1 as a possible D gene (6 bases). V lost 1 base and J 4 bases, leaving 8 bases between the germline ends. This CDR3 is 14 amino acids long. Germline V gives CDR1 LGHDT, CDR2 YNNKEL (reference sequence). The CDR3 here is CASSQAGQYNEQFF. CDR3 in DNA: TGTGCCAGCAGCCAAGCCGGACAGTACAATGAGCAGTTCTTC.

This clonotype has a count of ten or more. The CDR3 sequence: CASSLQDRNTEAFF. Here the CDR3 DNA reads TGTGCCAGCTCACTCCAGGACAGGAACACTGAAGCTTTCTTT. The chain recombines TRBV18 with TRBJ1-1, with D possibly TRBD1 on 6 matching bases. The germline CDR1 and CDR2 sequences are KGHSH and LQKENI. V shed 4 bases and J shed 1 base, with 10 bases lying between them. The CDR3 runs 14 residues.

This clonotype turned up a few times. The V gene is TRBV12-3 or TRBV12-4, the J gene TRBJ1-5; 7 positions agree with TRBD1. The CDR3 spans 13 residues. V lost 4 bases and J lost 11; bases outside the gene matches: 8. CDR3 in amino acids: CASSSGQRKAQHF. In DNA form, the CDR3 reads TGTGCCAGCAGTTCGGGACAGAGAAAGGCCCAGCATTTT.

Many counts were recorded for this clonotype. The genes are TRBV12-3 or TRBV12-4 and TRBJ1-2; D is uncertain. The CDR3 loop spans 15 amino acids. V was pared by 3 bases and J by 0 bases, with 11 bases between. In nucleotides, the CDR3 is TGTGCCAGCAGTTTCGCAGCCGGGGCTAACTATGGCTACACCTTC. This codes for CASSFAAGANYGYTF.

This clonotype was picked up a small number of times. V is TRBV7-9 and J is TRBJ2-1, with D unclear. CDR3 size: 14 residues. With 4 bases removed from V and 7 bases from J, the gap between germline ends came to 14 bases. Germline CDR1 is SEHNR and CDR2 is FQNEAQ (reference sequence). The CDR3: CASSSGRLTNEQFF. CDR3 bases: TGTGCCAGCAGCTCCGGACGGCTTACTAATGAGCAGTTCTTC.

About this clonotype itself: A junction boundary mismatches the germline segment, possibly from a read error. The chain couples TRBV7-9 to TRBJ2-2, with 8 bases that match TRBD2. Germline V lookup: CDR1 SEHNR, CDR2 FQNEAQ (reference sequence). This CDR3 is 15 amino acids long. The DNA for the CDR3 is TGTGCCAGGAGCTCCGGCGGGAGGAGCACCGGGGAGCTGTTTTTT. Protein product: CARSSGGRSTGELFF.

In its sample, this clonotype was seen a few times. The rearrangement joins TRBV7-2 to TRBJ2-7, with a possible D match to TRBD2 (5 bases). Trimming took off 4 bases at V and 1 base at J, with 14 bases between the two ends. Germline V CDR1 and CDR2: SGHTA, FQGNSA. This CDR3 is built from 15 residues. CDR3 amino acids: CASSSRAASSYEQYF. In nucleotides, the CDR3 is TGTGCCAGCAGCTCGCGGGCGGCCTCTTCCTACGAGCAGTACTTC.

With regard to this clonotype: No conserved phenylalanine or tryptophan is present at the end of the CDR3, so a read error is the likely explanation. The chain joins TRBV11-3 to TRBJ2-3, with 7 bases matching TRBD2. J gave up 5 bases and V 5 bases, and 13 bases lay outside the gene matches. The CDR3 covers 16 residues. Germline loops: CDR1 SGHNT, CDR2 YENEEA. In nucleotides, the CDR3 is TGTGCCAGCAGCCCCTCCCCCGGTCCGGGGGGAGATACGCAGTATCTT. Translated: CASSPSPGPGGDTQYL.

This clonotype was counted ten times or more. This rearrangement joins TRBV6-5 to TRBJ2-3; the D gene is possibly TRBD2 (6 bases). CDR3 length: 16 amino acids. CDR1 is MNHEY and CDR2 is SVGAGI in the germline V gene. Trimming stripped 0 bases from V and 3 bases from J, with 13 bases between. This chain's CDR3 is CASSYSTGRRTDTQYF. DNA for the CDR3: TGTGCCAGCAGTTACTCTACCGGGAGAAGAACAGATACGCAGTATTTT.

This clonotype was seen more than once but under ten times. The rearrangement uses TRBV30 and TRBJ2-7, with unresolved D. Germline V gives CDR1 GTSNPN, CDR2 SVGIG (reference sequence). V shed 2 bases and J shed 3 bases, with 8 bases lying between them. This CDR3 has 12 residues. CDR3 nucleotide sequence: TGTGCCTGGAGTCCCCACGGCTACGAGCAGTACTTC. Its translation: CAWSPHGYEQYF.